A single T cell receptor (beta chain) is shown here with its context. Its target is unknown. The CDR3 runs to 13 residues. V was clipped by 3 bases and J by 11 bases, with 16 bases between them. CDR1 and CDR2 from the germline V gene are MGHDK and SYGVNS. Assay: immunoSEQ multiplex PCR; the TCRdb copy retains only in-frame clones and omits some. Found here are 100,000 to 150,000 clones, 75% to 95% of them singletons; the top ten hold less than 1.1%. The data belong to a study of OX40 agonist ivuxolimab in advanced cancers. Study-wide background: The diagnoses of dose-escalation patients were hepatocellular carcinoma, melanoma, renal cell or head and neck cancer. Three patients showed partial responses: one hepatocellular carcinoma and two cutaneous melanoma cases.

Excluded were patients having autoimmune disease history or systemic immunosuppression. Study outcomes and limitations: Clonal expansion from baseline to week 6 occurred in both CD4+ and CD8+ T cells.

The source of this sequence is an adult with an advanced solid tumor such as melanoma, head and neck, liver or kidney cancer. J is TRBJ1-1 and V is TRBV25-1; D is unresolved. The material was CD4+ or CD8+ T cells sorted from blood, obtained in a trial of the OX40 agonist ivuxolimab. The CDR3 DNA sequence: TGTGCCAGCAGTGATCTCAGGTCTTTGCGGGCTTTCTTT. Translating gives CASSDLRSLRAFF.